These 14 T cell receptor beta chains were sequenced from one sample in a study of T cell changes during pregnancy in multiple sclerosis. TCRdb's table, derived via immunoSEQ multiplex PCR, lists solely in-frame clones and lacks some. The table has 75,000 to 100,000 clones, under 95% seen once. This sample comprised peripheral blood, obtained after pregnancy. These receptors all come from a female donor in good health, enrolled as a control in a pregnancy study.

This chain connects TRBV7-9 to TRBJ1-1; D remains unclear. Trimming pared 1 base from V and 5 bases from J, leaving 8 bases between. The length of the CDR3 is 13 residues. Per the germline V gene, CDR1 is SEHNR and CDR2 is FQNEAQ (reference sequence). CDR3 nucleotide sequence: TGTGCCAGCAGCTTAGTACCAGGTACTGAAGCTTTCTTT. Translation: CASSLVPGTEAFF.

The chain is built from TRBV27 and TRBJ2-1; no clear D. The CDR3 runs 13 residues. The V gene's germline CDR1 is MNHEY and CDR2 SMNVEV (reference sequence). The V end was cut by 0 bases, the J end by 6 bases, with 6 bases between. The CDR3 coding sequence is TGTGCCAGCAGTTTATCGCGAGGCAATGAGCAGTTCTTC. Amino acids: CASSLSRGNEQFF.

The chain uses TRBV11-3 and TRBJ1-1, with unresolved D. The CDR3 contains 13 residues. Trimming shortened V by 3 bases and J by 1 base, and 6 bases separated the two germline ends. From germline, CDR1 is SGHNT and CDR2 YENEEA. The CDR3 coding sequence is TGTGCCAGCAGCTTTTACAAGAACACTGAAGCTTTCTTT. This encodes CASSFYKNTEAFF.

The chain has TRBV15 and TRBJ2-2; D remains ambiguous. Between the trimmed V and J ends, which lost 1 base and 6 bases, there was a span of 18 bases. The CDR3 runs 17 residues. Germline CDR1 is LNHNV and CDR2 is YYDKDF (reference sequence). The CDR3 here is CATSRAWPRSRAGELFF. The CDR3 nucleotides are TGTGCCACCAGCAGAGCATGGCCCAGAAGTCGGGCCGGGGAGCTGTTTTTT. The variable domain in full, with the rest retrieved from reference TRBV15 and TRBJ2-2, is DAMVIQNPRYQVTQFGKPVTLSCSQTLNHNVMYWYQQKSSQAPKLLFHYYDKDFNNEADTPDNFQSRRPNTSFCFLDIRSPGLGDTAMYLCATSRAWPRSRAGELFFGEGSRLTVL.

This clone was recorded once. The genes are TRBV9 and TRBJ1-5; 7 positions agree with TRBD1. V gave up 4 bases and J gave up 7 bases; unmatched junction bases: 8. Germline V CDR1 and CDR2: SGDLS, YYNGEE. This CDR3 spans 14 amino acids. CDR3 sequence reads: CASSPTGHSQPQHF. CDR3 nucleotides: TGTGCCAGCAGCCCGACAGGGCATAGCCAGCCCCAGCATTTT. The full variable domain, its missing parts supplied by reference TRBV9 and TRBJ1-5, is DSGVTQTPKHLITATGQRVTLRCSPRSGDLSVYWYQQSLDQGLQFLIQYYNGEERAKGNILERFSAQQFPDLHSELNLSSLELGDSALYFCASSPTGHSQPQHFGDGTRLSIL.

The V gene is TRBV5-6, the J gene TRBJ2-5; 12 bases align to TRBD1. Germline trimming cut 2 bases from V and 4 bases from J; bases unmatched to any gene: 6. The CDR3 is 16 amino acids. Germline CDR1 reads SGHDT; CDR2 reads YYEEEE. The CDR3 sequence: CASSFPGQGARETQYF. The CDR3 DNA follows: TGTGCCAGCAGCTTCCCGGGACAGGGGGCGCGAGAGACCCAGTACTTC.

The J gene is TRBJ1-1, the V gene TRBV19; D unclear. V was clipped by 0 bases and J by 10 bases, with 12 bases between them. Germline V gives CDR1 LNHDA, CDR2 SQIVND (reference sequence). CDR3 length: 13 amino acids. The CDR3 loop reads CASSIDWRAAAFF. CDR3 bases: TGTGCCAGTAGTATAGATTGGAGGGCGGCAGCTTTCTTT.

The chain combines TRBV30 with TRBJ2-3; 11 bases are a match to TRBD2. J was trimmed by 2 bases and V by 3 bases; bases with no gene match: 4. CDR1 GTSNPN and CDR2 SVGIG come from the germline V gene (reference sequence). The CDR3 has 15 amino acids. The CDR3 is CAWSGLAGLTDTQYF. The CDR3 bases are TGTGCCTGGAGCGGACTAGCGGGCCTCACAGATACGCAGTATTTT.

The rearrangement links TRBV19 to TRBJ2-1; TRBD2 matches 8 bases. The CDR3 totals 17 residues. V dropped 4 bases and J dropped 3; count of bases not matched to a gene: 11. The V gene's germline CDR1 is LNHDA and CDR2 SQIVND (reference sequence). The CDR3 sequence: CASSTPPSGSSYNEQFF. Written as DNA, the CDR3 is TGTGCCAGTAGTACCCCCCCGAGCGGGAGTAGCTACAATGAGCAGTTCTTC. Full variable domain (outside the CDR3, taken from reference TRBV19 and TRBJ2-1): DGGITQSPKYLFRKEGQNVTLSCEQNLNHDAMYWYRQDPGQGLRLIYYSQIVNDFQKGDIAEGYSVSREKKESFPLTVTSAQKNPTAFYLCASSTPPSGSSYNEQFFGPGTRLTVL.

This clone was recorded only once. This rearrangement joins TRBV27 to TRBJ1-5; a weak D match, TRBD1 (5 bases). The germline V gene has CDR1 MNHEY and CDR2 SMNVEV (reference sequence). CDR3 size: 14 residues. V shed 5 bases and J shed 1 base, with 9 bases lying between them. The chain's CDR3 is CASSRWGSNQPQHF. In nucleotides, the CDR3 is TGTGCCAGCAGTCGTTGGGGCAGCAATCAGCCCCAGCATTTT.

J is TRBJ1-6 and V is TRBV6-5; TRBD1 matches at 7 bases. The CDR3 loop spans 16 amino acids. CDR1 and CDR2 from the germline V gene are MNHEY and SVGAGI. The ends lost 0 bases at V and 1 base at J; junction bases unmatched: 0. CDR3: CASSYSDRSYNSPLHF. The CDR3 coding sequence is TGTGCCAGCAGTTACTCGGACAGGTCCTATAATTCACCCCTCCACTTT.

This rearrangement joins TRBV13 to TRBJ1-3; D is unclear. Per the germline V gene, CDR1 is PRHDT and CDR2 is FYEKMQ (reference sequence). Trimming cost V 5 bases and J 0 bases, with 11 bases left between them. CDR3 length equals 15 residues. CDR3 nucleotide sequence: TGTGCCAGCAGCGGGTATGGAGACTCTGGAAACACCATATATTTT. This sequence encodes CASSGYGDSGNTIYF.

The gene calls are TRBV28 and TRBJ1-2; D not resolved. The ends were cut back, 2 bases at V and 8 bases at J, with 12 bases in the middle. The CDR3 sequence is 13 residues long. Germline CDR1 and CDR2: MDHEN and SYDVKM. The CDR3 DNA reads TGTGCCAGCAGTTTAGGCGGCTCGCAGGGCTACACCTTC. As protein: CASSLGGSQGYTF.

The chain combines TRBV6-1 with TRBJ2-3; D ambiguous. CDR1 MNHNS and CDR2 SASEGT come from the germline V gene. The germline V and J ends were trimmed by 7 bases and 1 base, with 12 bases remaining between them. This CDR3 is built from 14 residues. The CDR3 region has the DNA TGTGCCAGCACCCTATACGAGGGCACAGATACGCAGTATTTT. Encoded protein: CASTLYEGTDTQYF.